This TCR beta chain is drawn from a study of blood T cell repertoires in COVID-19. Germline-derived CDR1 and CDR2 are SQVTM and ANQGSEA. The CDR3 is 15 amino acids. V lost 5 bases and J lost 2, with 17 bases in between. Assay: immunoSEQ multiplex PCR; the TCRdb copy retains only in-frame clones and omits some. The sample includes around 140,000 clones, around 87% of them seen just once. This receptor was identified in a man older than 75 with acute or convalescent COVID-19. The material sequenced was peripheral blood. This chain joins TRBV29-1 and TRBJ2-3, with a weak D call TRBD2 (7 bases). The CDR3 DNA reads TGCAGCGTTACACTGAGGGGGGGAGCCACAGATACGCAGTATTTT. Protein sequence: CSVTLRGGATDTQYF.